Following are 2 T cell receptor beta chains from one sample sequenced in a study of cytomegalovirus exposure and HLA in healthy donors. The PCR contained 60 Vbeta and 13 Jbeta primers. The repertoire was sequenced with immunoSEQ multiplex PCR; TCRdb's copy has only in-frame clones and lacks some. The table records around 150,000 clones, 80% of them present only once. Sequenced material: PBMCs. The receptor set was obtained from a woman aged 40 to 50 in good health and CMV-seronegative.

The chain couples TRBV19 to TRBJ2-3; D might be TRBD2 (5 bases). This CDR3 region has 15 residues. V was clipped by 3 bases and J by 2 bases, with 12 bases between them. The germline CDR1 and CDR2 sequences are LNHDA and SQIVND (reference sequence). The CDR3 loop reads CASSIEVRDTDTQYF. CDR3 coding DNA: TGTGCCAGTAGTATCGAAGTTCGGGACACAGATACGCAGTATTTT.

The count of this clone is one. The CDR3 sequence is CASSYRPRGGTTEAFF. The CDR3 DNA reads TGTGCCAGCAGTTACAGACCTAGGGGGGGGACCACTGAAGCTTTCTTT. The chain employs TRBV6-6 and TRBJ1-1; maybe TRBD1 (6 bases). The length of the CDR3 is 16 residues. Germline loops: CDR1 MNHNY, CDR2 SVGAGI (reference sequence). V shed 2 bases and J shed 4 bases, with 17 bases lying between them.